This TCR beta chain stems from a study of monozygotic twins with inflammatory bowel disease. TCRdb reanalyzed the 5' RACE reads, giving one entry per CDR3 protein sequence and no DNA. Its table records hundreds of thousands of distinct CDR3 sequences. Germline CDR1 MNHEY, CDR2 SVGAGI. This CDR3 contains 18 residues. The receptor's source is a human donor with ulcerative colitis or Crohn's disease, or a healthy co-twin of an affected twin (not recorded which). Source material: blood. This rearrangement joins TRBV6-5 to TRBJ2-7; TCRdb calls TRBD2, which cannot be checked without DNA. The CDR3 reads CASRRFAAAGGSSYEQYF.